This TCR beta chain was identified in a study of molecular identifiers for immune sequencing clone quantification. The wider study: Four portions were sequenced after RNA from about 21,000 or 97,000 naive CD8 cells was split five ways in replicates.

V was trimmed by 2 bases and J by 6 bases, leaving 28 bases between them. The germline CDR1 and CDR2 sequences are SEHNR and FQNEAQ (reference sequence). The CDR3 sequence is 19 residues long. Many counts were recorded for this clonotype. From the PCR reads, TCRdb called clonotypes with MiXCR, one entry per CDR3 protein. The sample contains about 630,000 distinct CDR3 sequences, around 25% of which appear only once. Specimen: naive CD8+ T cells from blood, with Jurkat cell RNA spiked in. Sample subset: FACS-sorted CD8+CD4-CCR7+CD45RA+ naive T cells. The sequence was collected from a human donor in good health. Some libraries in this study had Jurkat cell RNA spiked in. The chain carries TRBV7-9 and TRBJ1-1; D is possibly TRBD1 (5 bases). The CDR3 spells CASSLPYGAGERVSAEAFF. The CDR3, as DNA: TGTGCCAGCAGCTTACCCTACGGGGCAGGCGAGAGGGTGAGCGCTGAAGCTTTCTTT.